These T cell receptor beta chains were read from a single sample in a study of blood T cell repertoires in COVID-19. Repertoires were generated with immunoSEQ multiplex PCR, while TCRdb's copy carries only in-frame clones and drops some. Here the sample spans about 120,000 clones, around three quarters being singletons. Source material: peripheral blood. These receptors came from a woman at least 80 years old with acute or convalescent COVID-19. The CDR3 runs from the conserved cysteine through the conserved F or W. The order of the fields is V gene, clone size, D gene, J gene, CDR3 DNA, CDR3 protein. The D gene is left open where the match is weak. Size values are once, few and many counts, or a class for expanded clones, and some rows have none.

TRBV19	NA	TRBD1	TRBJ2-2	TGTGCCAGTAACCCGGACAGGGTGTACACCGGGGAGCTGTTTTTT	CASNPDRVYTGELFF
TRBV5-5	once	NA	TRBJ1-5	TGTGCCAGCAGCTCATACATGGGCAATCAGCCCCAGCATTTT	CASSSYMGNQPQHF
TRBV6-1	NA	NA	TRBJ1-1	TGTGCCCTGTCTCGGGGTGACGGCACTGAAGCTTTCTTT	CALSRGDGTEAFF
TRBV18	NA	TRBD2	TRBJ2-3	TGTGCCAGCTCGCTCCTAGCGGGAGAGGGAGATACGCAGTATTTT	CASSLLAGEGDTQYF
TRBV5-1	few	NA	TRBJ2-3	TGCGCCAGCAGAAACATCCCTCGTAGCACAGATACGCAGTATTTT	CASRNIPRSTDTQYF
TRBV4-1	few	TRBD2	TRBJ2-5	TGCGCCAGCAGCCAAGTCCTAGCGGGAGGGCCAGAGACCCAGTACTTC	CASSQVLAGGPETQYF
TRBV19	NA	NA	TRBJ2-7	TGTGCCAGTAGTATGGCGGCAGGGCCCTACGAGCAGTACTTC	CASSMAAGPYEQYF
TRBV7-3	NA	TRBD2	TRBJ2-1	TGTGCCAGCTCCCTTAGCGGGGGGCGTGGCGAGCAGTTCTTC	CASSLSGGRGEQFF
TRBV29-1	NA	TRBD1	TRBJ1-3	TGCAGCGTCAGCCGGGACAGGGTTGGAAACACCATATATTTT	CSVSRDRVGNTIYF
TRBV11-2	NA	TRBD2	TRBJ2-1	TGTGCCAGCAGACAGACCCCTAGCGGGAGTATACATGAGCAGTTCTTC	CASRQTPSGSIHEQFF
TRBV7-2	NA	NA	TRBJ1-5	TGTGCCAGCAGCTTATCGCCACACAATCAGCCCCAGCATTTT	CASSLSPHNQPQHF
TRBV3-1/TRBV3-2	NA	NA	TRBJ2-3	TGTGCCAGCAGCCAAGAGGAGGGCACAGATACGCAGTATTTT	CASSQEEGTDTQYF
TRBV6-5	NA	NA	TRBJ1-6	TGTGCCAGCAGTTACCGAAGGAGTAATTCACCCCTCCACTTT	CASSYRRSNSPLHF
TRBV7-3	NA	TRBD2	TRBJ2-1	TGTGCCAGCAGCTTAATCGGGGGGATCAATGAGCAGTTCTTC	CASSLIGGINEQFF
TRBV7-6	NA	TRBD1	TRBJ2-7	TGTGCCAGCAGCTTATGGGCGGGACAGGGCTCCTACGAGCAGTACTTC	CASSLWAGQGSYEQYF
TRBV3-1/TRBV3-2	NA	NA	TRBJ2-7	TGTGCCAGCAGCCAAGCCAGGGGACCCTACGAGCAGTACTTC	CASSQARGPYEQYF
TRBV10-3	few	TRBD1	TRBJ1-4	TGTGCCATCAGTATCCGACAGGGGAGGGAAAAACTGTTTTTT	CAISIRQGREKLFF
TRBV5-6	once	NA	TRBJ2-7	TGTGCCAGCAGCTTGGCCCGGGGGTACGAGCAGTACTTC	CASSLARGYEQYF
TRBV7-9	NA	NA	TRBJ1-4	TGTGCCAGCAGCTTCGGGACAAGGAATGAAAAACTGTTTTTT	CASSFGTRNEKLFF
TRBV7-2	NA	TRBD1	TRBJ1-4	TGTGCCAGCAGCTTATTCTCGGGACAGACTAATGAAAAACTGTTTTTT	CASSLFSGQTNEKLFF